The 5 T cell receptor beta chains below all came from one sample that was sequenced in a study of shared clonotypes between healthy human individuals. Sequenced by immunoSEQ multiplex PCR; TCRdb stores in-frame clones only, minus some. The repertoire holds a few million clones, with approximately 94% as singletons. Source material: naive CD4+ T cells sorted from blood. Subset in this sample: CD45RA+ positively selected. Receptor source: a young man in good health.

The CDR3 here is CASSSQRTGTTNTEAFF. The DNA for the CDR3 is TGCGCCAGCAGCTCGCAAAGGACAGGGACAACGAACACTGAAGCTTTCTTT. This chain links TRBV5-1 with TRBJ1-1, with 8 bases identical to TRBD1. V lost 3 bases to trimming and J lost 1 base; unmatched junction nucleotides: 11. The CDR3 runs to 17 residues. Germline V gene sequence: CDR1 SGHRS, CDR2 YFSETQ.

V and J are TRBV7-8 and TRBJ1-4; 11 nucleotides agree with TRBD1. The J segment lost 7 bases and the V segment lost 5 bases, leaving 3 bases of the junction unmatched. Germline V lookup: CDR1 SGHVS, CDR2 FQNEAQ. The CDR3 is 14 residues long. CDR3 region: CASSLGQGGEKLFF. As DNA, the CDR3 is TGTGCCAGCAGCCTGGGACAGGGGGGTGAAAAACTGTTTTTT.

The V and J genes are TRBV5-1 and TRBJ2-6; D is uncertain. The CDR3 consists of 15 residues. The germline V and J ends were trimmed by 0 bases and 3 bases, with 7 bases remaining between them. CDR1 and CDR2 (germline): SGHRS, YFSETQ. CDR3 nucleotides: TGCGCCAGCAGCTTGGGAAGGAATGGGGCCAACGTCCTGACTTTC. It encodes CASSLGRNGANVLTF.

The chain links TRBV6-5 to TRBJ1-5; 7 nucleotides agree with TRBD1. The CDR3 totals 14 residues. Losses at the gene ends were 6 bases for V and 4 bases for J; bases not matched to a gene: 6. The V gene's germline CDR1 is MNHEY and CDR2 SVGAGI. CDR3 sequence: CASRDRSSNQPQHF. The CDR3 DNA sequence: TGTGCCAGCAGGGACAGGTCGAGTAATCAGCCCCAGCATTTT.

This chain joins TRBV7-2 and TRBJ2-7; 9 bases agree with TRBD1. This CDR3 has 17 residues. J gave up 4 bases and V 1 base, and 11 bases lay outside the gene matches. CDR1 and CDR2 (germline): SGHTA, FQGNSA. CDR3 bases: TGTGCCAGCAGCTTAGTCCACAGGAGACAGGGGGGGTACGAGCAGTACTTC. Protein product: CASSLVHRRQGGYEQYF.